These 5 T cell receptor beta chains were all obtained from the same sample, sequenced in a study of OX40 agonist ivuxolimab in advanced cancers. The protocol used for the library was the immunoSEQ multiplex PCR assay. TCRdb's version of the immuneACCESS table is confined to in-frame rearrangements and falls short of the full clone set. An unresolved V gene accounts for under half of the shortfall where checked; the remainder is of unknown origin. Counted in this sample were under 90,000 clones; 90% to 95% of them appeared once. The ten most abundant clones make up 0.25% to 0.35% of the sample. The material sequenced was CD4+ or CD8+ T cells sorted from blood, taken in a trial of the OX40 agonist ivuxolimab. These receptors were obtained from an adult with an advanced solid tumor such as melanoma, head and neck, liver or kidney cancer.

The CDR3 loop reads CASSPASGGNSPLHF. The CDR3 DNA sequence: TGTGCCAGCTCACCCGCTTCGGGAGGTAATTCACCCCTCCACTTT. V gene TRBV18 combines with J gene TRBJ1-6; D gene unclear. The germline CDR1 and CDR2 sequences are KGHSH and LQKENI. The CDR3 runs to 15 residues. Trimming took off 3 bases at V and 6 bases at J, with 12 bases between the two ends.

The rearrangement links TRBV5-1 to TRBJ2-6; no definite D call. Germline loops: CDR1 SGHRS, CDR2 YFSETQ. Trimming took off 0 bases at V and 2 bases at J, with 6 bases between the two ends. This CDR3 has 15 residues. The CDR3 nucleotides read TGCGCCAGCAGCTTGGGAGCTCCTGGGGCCAACGTCCTGACTTTC. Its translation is CASSLGAPGANVLTF.

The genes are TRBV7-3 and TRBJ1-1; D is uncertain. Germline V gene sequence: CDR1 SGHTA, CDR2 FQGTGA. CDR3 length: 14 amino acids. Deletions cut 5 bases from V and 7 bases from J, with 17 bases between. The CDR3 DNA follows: TGTGCCAGCAGCCCACCGGGAGGGATTGGTGAAGCTTTCTTT. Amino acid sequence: CASSPPGGIGEAFF.

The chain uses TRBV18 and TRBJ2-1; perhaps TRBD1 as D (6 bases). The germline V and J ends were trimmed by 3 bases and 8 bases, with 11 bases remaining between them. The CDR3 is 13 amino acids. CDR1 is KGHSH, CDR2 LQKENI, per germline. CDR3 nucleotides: TGTGCCAGCTCACCCCGACAGGAATATGAGCAGTTCTTC. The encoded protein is CASSPRQEYEQFF.

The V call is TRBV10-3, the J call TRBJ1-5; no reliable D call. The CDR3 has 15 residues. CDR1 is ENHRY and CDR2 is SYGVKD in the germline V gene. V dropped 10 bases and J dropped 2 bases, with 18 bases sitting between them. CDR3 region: CATSSDLSGNQPQHF. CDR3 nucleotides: TGTGCCACTTCTTCGGACCTTAGTGGCAATCAGCCCCAGCATTTT.